One and the same sample provided the 7 T cell receptor beta chains below, sequenced in a study of CD8+ T cells in alopecia areata. RNA was isolated and reverse transcribed to cDNA, the sequencing template. Assay used: immunoSEQ multiplex PCR; TCRdb lists only in-frame clones, some missing. The repertoire holds just over 150,000 clones, around 50% seen once, with around 19% in the top ten. The source was CD8+ T cells sorted from blood, collected at week 0. The receptors come from a human donor with alopecia areata.

The chain carries TRBV13 and TRBJ2-7, with 8 bases lining up with TRBD1. The CDR3 spans 14 residues. Trimming cost V 5 bases and J 3 bases; bases outside gene matches: 6. Germline assignment: CDR1 PRHDT and CDR2 FYEKMQ (reference sequence). The DNA of the CDR3 is TGTGCCAGCAGCCTACGGGACAGGAGCTACGAGCAGTACTTC. Residues: CASSLRDRSYEQYF.

In this sample, this clone turned up a few times. The chain links TRBV27 to TRBJ2-7; D remains unclear. The length of the CDR3 is 16 residues. Germline loops: CDR1 MNHEY, CDR2 SMNVEV (reference sequence). Trimming shortened V by 6 bases and J by 1 base, and 19 bases separated the two germline ends. The CDR3 is CASRSQPVDLSYEQYF. CDR3 in DNA: TGTGCCAGCAGAAGCCAACCGGTCGACCTTTCCTACGAGCAGTACTTC.

This clone showed up just a few times. The chain joins TRBV23-1 to TRBJ1-2; D perhaps matches TRBD1 (6 bases). TRBV23-1 is reported as an ORF; its role is uncertain. The CDR3 loop spans 18 amino acids. V lost 6 bases to trimming and J lost 5 bases, with 28 bases between them. CDR3 DNA: TGCGCCAGCAGAAAGGGGGGCGAATGGACCATCAGGAATTATGGCTACACCTTC. Its protein product is CASRKGGEWTIRNYGYTF.

The chain uses TRBV7-8 and TRBJ2-1; D is possibly TRBD1 (5 bases). The CDR3 contains 16 residues. Germline assignment: CDR1 SGHVS and CDR2 FQNEAQ. The V and J ends lost 0 bases and 6 bases respectively, with 15 bases between them. CDR3 region: CASSLARQYSANEQFF. DNA for the CDR3: TGTGCCAGCAGCTTAGCGCGACAGTACTCAGCCAATGAGCAGTTCTTC.

This clone came up a few times. The J gene is TRBJ2-6, the V gene TRBV11-2; D not resolved. Trimming removed 1 base at V and 3 bases at J, with 1 base between. The germline gives CDR1 SGHAT, CDR2 FQNNGV. This CDR3 is built from 13 residues. The CDR3 is CASSLGGANVLTF. DNA for the CDR3: TGTGCCAGCAGCTTAGGTGGGGCCAACGTCCTGACTTTC. The complete variable domain, with remaining parts taken from reference TRBV11-2 and TRBJ2-6, reads EAGVAQSPRYKIIEKRQSVAFWCNPISGHATLYWYQQILGQGPKLLIQFQNNGVVDDSQLPKDRFSAERLKGVDSTLKIQPAKLEDSAVYLCASSLGGANVLTFGAGSRLTVL.

The chain recombines TRBV29-1 with TRBJ2-1; D perhaps matches TRBD2 (6 bases). The CDR3 covers 12 residues. CDR1 is SQVTM and CDR2 is ANQGSEA in the germline V gene. V lost 7 bases, J lost 15 bases, and 22 bases lay in between. As DNA, the CDR3 is TGCAGCGCACAACAGATCGGGGGTGAGGGGTTCTTC. It encodes CSAQQIGGEGFF.

This clone occurred many times. This chain links TRBV30 with TRBJ1-4; weak D call: TRBD1 (5 bases). Germline values: CDR1 GTSNPN, CDR2 SVGIG (reference sequence). There are 11 residues in the CDR3. Trimming shortened V by 2 bases and J by 8 bases, and 6 bases separated the two germline ends. The CDR3 bases are TGTGCCTGGAGTAAGGGGGAAAAACTGTTTTTT. It yields the protein CAWSKGEKLFF.